What follows are 6 T cell receptor beta chains derived from one specimen sequenced in a study of breast tumors, draining lymph nodes, adjacent tissues (dated by TCRdb to the mid-2010s). The axillary draining lymph nodes of breast cancer patients were the source of the lymph node samples. The protocol used for the library was multiplex PCR. Sequenced using an Illumina HiSeq 2000. TCRdb reworked the public reads: Q25 trimming with fastp, MiXCR clone assembly, productive beta chains retained. Each CDR3 protein appears once, grouped with its most common genes and DNA. In all, the sample holds around 110,000 distinct CDR3 sequences, and roughly 33% of those were seen once. The ten largest clonotypes hold approximately 5% of the sample. The sample was axillary lymph node tissue. The receptor set was obtained from a female donor with breast cancer. Some clones in this sample may be carry-over from other donors' samples.

This clonotype was recorded at least ten times. The chain employs TRBV4-3 and TRBJ2-7; no reliable D call. Trimming took off 0 bases at V and 6 bases at J, with 9 bases between the two ends. CDR1 and CDR2 from the germline V gene are LGHNA and YSLEER. The CDR3 totals 13 residues. The CDR3 DNA reads TGCGCCAGCAGCCAAGATGTCACTGGCGAGCAGTACTTC. It codes for CASSQDVTGEQYF.

This clonotype was detected many times. The V and J genes are TRBV14 and TRBJ2-2; TRBD1 or TRBD2 may be the D gene (5 bases each). The ends were cut back, 4 bases at V and 7 bases at J, with 22 bases in the middle. This CDR3 has 17 residues. Per germline, CDR1 SGHDN and CDR2 FVKESK. CDR3 region: CASSPFGTGLPFGELFF. The CDR3 nucleotides read TGTGCCAGCAGCCCGTTTGGGACGGGGCTCCCCTTCGGGGAGCTGTTTTTT.

Turning to this clonotype: Possible read error: a much larger clone is one base away. The CDR3 here is CASSPPKAGENTIYF. The CDR3 DNA is TGTGCCAGCTCACCACCGAAGGCAGGGGAAAACACCATATATTTT. The genes are TRBV18 and TRBJ1-3, with D maybe TRBD1 (6 bases). CDR1 KGHSH and CDR2 LQKENI come from the germline V gene. The CDR3 totals 15 residues. V lost 0 bases, J lost 6 bases, and 12 bases lay in between.

This clonotype was observed a handful of times. A read error may explain this, as a much larger clone is one base away. The genes are TRBV18 and TRBJ2-7; 8 bases agree with TRBD1. V gave up 3 bases and J gave up 3 bases; unmatched junction bases: 10. The CDR3 is 16 residues long. Germline V CDR1 and CDR2: KGHSH, LQKENI. The CDR3 DNA reads as TGTGCCAGCTCACCCCCCCAGGGGGCACTCAACTACGAGCAGTACTTC. Translation gives CASSPPQGALNYEQYF.

The gene calls are TRBV20-1 and TRBJ2-7; D unclear. Trimming shortened V by 8 bases and J by 6 bases, and 14 bases separated the two germline ends. The CDR3 consists of 11 residues. CDR1 is DFQATT, CDR2 SNEGSKA, per germline (reference sequence). For the CDR3, the DNA is TGCAGTCTTTATAGAGGATCCGAGCAGTACTTC. Protein: CSLYRGSEQYF.

This clonotype showed up many times. The chain joins TRBV29-1 to TRBJ2-5; D may be TRBD2 (7 bases). The CDR3 is made up of 13 amino acids. Germline V CDR1 and CDR2: SQVTM, ANQGSEA. V gave up 8 bases and J gave up 5 bases, with 18 bases separating them. CDR3 sequence (DNA): TGCAGCCACCCCGGACTAGGGGGTGAGACCCAGTACTTC. It is translated as CSHPGLGGETQYF.